This T cell receptor (beta chain) was observed in a study of T cells expressing NK-cell markers. Study-level background: TCR beta repertoires came from sorted CD3+CD56+NKG2C+, CD3+CD56+NKG2C- and CD3+CD56-NKG2C+ T cells. The eight sequenced donors comprised seven who were HCMV-seropositive and one who was seronegative.

As to this clonotype: What it recognizes is unknown.

Germline V CDR1 and CDR2: SGHDT, YYEEEE. This CDR3 spans 15 amino acids. The study, taken as a whole, reports: Also leading the CD3+CD56-NKG2C+ fraction in a handful of donors were these clonotypes. In a group of 5 or 6 donors, dominant NKG2C+ clonotypes represented about 1.0-7.5% of CD8+ T cells.

TCRdb derives one entry per CDR3 protein from the 5' RACE reads, leaving out DNA. Reported are around 140,000 distinct CDR3 sequences; the ten largest clones contain 12%. This receptor was taken from a young man in good health. The chain couples TRBV5-6 to TRBJ2-1; with no DNA, the TCRdb D assignment of TRBD2 cannot be verified. Sequences were obtained from blood T cells: a sorted CD56 or NKG2C T cell subset, CD4+ or CD8+ T cells, or bulk PBMC T cells (not recorded which). The CDR3 reads CASSLGWTSFNEQFF.